Reported below is one TCR beta chain. What it binds is not known. These data come from a study of cytomegalovirus exposure and HLA in healthy donors. General observations from the study: A few of the chains that were CMV-associated were confirmed in vitro to be specific for CMV antigens. It was reportedly the case that the classifier diagnosed cytomegalovirus status with high specificity and sensitivity. TCR beta V- and J-gene trimming was later associated with a missense DCLRE1C variant. Data from an earlier analysis indicated that most TCR beta V segments were productive either about 87% or about 30% of the time.

The PCR employed 60 Vbeta primers together with 13 Jbeta primers. The repertoire was sequenced with immunoSEQ multiplex PCR; TCRdb's copy has only in-frame clones and lacks some. The profile shows almost 200,000 clones, roughly four fifths of them singletons. The CDR3 consists of 17 residues. Germline CDR1 reads SGHRS; CDR2 reads YFSETQ. The V gene end was trimmed by 0 bases and the J gene end by 5 bases; junction bases not matched to a gene: 10. The sequencing sample was made of PBMCs. The TCR originated in a man aged 25 to 40 in good health and CMV-seronegative. The chain uses TRBV5-1 and TRBJ2-2; 7 bases agree with TRBD1. CDR3 in DNA: TGCGCCAGCAGCTTGGACAGGGGCAACATAATAACCGGGGAGCTGTTTTTT. Translation: CASSLDRGNIITGELFF.